This T cell receptor (beta chain) is from a study of blood T cell repertoires in COVID-19 (dated by TCRdb to 2018 to 2020). Concerning the study at large: Collaborator samples came from the United States, Italy and Spain and covered acute and convalescent phases of COVID-19. HLA class I and class II types, where available, came from metadata supplied by the sample provider rather than from assay-based typing. Sample metadata almost always included a de-identified subject ID, COVID-19 status, age in years and sex. The material from the prospective study consisted of cDNA or gDNA derived from T cells, B-cell-depleted T cells, or PBMCs. The samples were drawn from the first 160 participants of the ongoing ImmuneRACE study and from 950 to 1,500 subjects provided by 6 global collaborators. Deeply sampled blood TCRbeta repertoires from subjects exposed to, actively infected with, or recovered from COVID-19 were included in the dataset. The repertoires were released in a freely available public database intended as a resource for research on the immune response to SARS-CoV-2.

The research as a whole found: The quantity of clinical and demographic metadata differed by source and by participant and was supplied without curation.

The immunoSEQ Assay, a bias-controlled multiplex PCR, was used to amplify TCRbeta CDR3 regions from genomic DNA. Per the authors' processing: The number of nucleated cells in each sample was estimated by amplification of reference gene primers within the assay. To quantify the absolute abundance of each unique TCRbeta CDR3 rearrangement, sequence reads were collapsed and filtered. Productive Simpson clonality was computed per sample as the square root of Simpson's diversity index over productive rearrangements. TCRdb provides this immuneACCESS table in a form limited to in-frame rearrangements. Some clones are lacking; in checked studies, under half of them reflect an unresolved V gene, and why the rest are absent is not known. V, J and clone size were drawn from that table, and D and trimming were deduced from the DNA. The sample table holds hundreds of thousands of clones, of which more than 80% were seen once. The ten top clones hold around 1% of the sample.

Measured from the cysteine to the phenylalanine, the CDR3 is 14 residues long. Only the CDR3 DNA is retained, 42 bases long and in frame from the first base. V lost 4 bases and J lost 2 bases, and the count of bases not matched to a germline gene is 4. CDR1 and CDR2 are read off the germline V gene as SGDLS and YYNGEE. Remarks on this clone: The antigen this receptor binds is unknown. Base quality data are lacking; no much larger clone is found one base away.

Participants in the prospective study were enrolled through a virtual design, were aged about 18 to 100 years, and lived in approximately 25 United States geographic areas. In the prospective study, participants were assigned to cohorts based on the clinical history participants reported in a screening survey and a study questionnaire. ImmuneRACE Cohort 3 recovered participants were defined by two consecutive negative NP/OP PCR tests, healthcare professional clearance, or symptom resolution. In the prospective study, mobile phlebotomists collected whole blood, serum and a nasopharyngeal or oropharyngeal swab from each participant. Additional blood draws and questionnaires over an approximately 2-month period could optionally be provided by prospective study participants. Blood samples from the prospective study were shipped frozen or at room temperature prior to DNA extraction.

This sequence uses TRBV9 and TRBJ2-7; TRBD2 matches 9 bases in the middle. The receptor was isolated from a man in his late teens or twenties who had recovered from COVID-19. Source material: PBMCs or T cells enriched from blood (not recorded which). The nucleotides are TGTGCCAGCAGCATTAGCGGGAGCCCCTACGAGCAGTACTTC. Its coded protein is CASSISGSPYEQYF. Joined to the reference TRBV9 and TRBJ2-7 proteins, this CDR3 gives the full variable domain: DSGVTQTPKHLITATGQRVTLRCSPRSGDLSVYWYQQSLDQGLQFLIQYYNGEERAKGNILERFSAQQFPDLHSELNLSSLELGDSALYFCASSISGSPYEQYFGPGTRLTVT.